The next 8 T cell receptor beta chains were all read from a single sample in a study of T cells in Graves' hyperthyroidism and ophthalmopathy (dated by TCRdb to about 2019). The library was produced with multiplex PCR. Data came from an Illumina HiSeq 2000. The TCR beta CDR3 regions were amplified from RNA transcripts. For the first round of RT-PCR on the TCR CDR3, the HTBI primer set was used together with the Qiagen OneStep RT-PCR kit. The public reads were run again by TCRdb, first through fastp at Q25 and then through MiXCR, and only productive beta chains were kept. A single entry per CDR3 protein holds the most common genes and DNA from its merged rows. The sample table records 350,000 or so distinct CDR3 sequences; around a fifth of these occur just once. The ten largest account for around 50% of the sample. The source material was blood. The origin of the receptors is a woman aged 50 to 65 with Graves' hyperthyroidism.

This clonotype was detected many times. CDR3 region: CASSSGLGNNEQFF. The CDR3 coding sequence is TGTGCCAGCAGCTCGGGACTGGGGAACAATGAGCAGTTCTTC. The chain has TRBV11-3 and TRBJ2-1, with D possibly TRBD2 on 6 matching bases. Trimming took off 4 bases at V and 5 bases at J, with 12 bases between the two ends. CDR1 is SGHNT and CDR2 is YENEEA in the germline V gene. CDR3 length: 14 residues.

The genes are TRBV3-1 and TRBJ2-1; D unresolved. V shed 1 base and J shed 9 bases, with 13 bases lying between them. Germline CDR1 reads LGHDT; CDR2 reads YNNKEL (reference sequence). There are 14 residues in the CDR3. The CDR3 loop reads CASSQGQRLGEQFF. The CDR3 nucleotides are TGTGCCAGCAGCCAAGGGCAGCGATTAGGTGAGCAGTTCTTC.

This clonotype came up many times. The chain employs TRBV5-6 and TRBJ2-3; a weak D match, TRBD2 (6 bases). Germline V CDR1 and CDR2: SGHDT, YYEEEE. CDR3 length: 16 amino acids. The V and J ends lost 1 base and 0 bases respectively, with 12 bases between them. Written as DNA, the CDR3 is TGTGCCAGCAGCTTGTTTAGCGGTAGTAGCACAGATACGCAGTATTTT. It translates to CASSLFSGSSTDTQYF.

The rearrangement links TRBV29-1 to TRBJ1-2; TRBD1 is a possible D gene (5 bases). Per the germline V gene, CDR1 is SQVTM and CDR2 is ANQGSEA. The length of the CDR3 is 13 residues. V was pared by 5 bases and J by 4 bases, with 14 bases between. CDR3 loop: CSVQPAGSYGYTF. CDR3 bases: TGCAGCGTTCAGCCCGCAGGGAGCTATGGCTACACCTTC.

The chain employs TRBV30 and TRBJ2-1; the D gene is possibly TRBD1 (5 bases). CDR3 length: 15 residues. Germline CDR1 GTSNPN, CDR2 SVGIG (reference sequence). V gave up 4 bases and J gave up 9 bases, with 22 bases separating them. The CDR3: CAWNLLTEGRSEQFF. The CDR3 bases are TGTGCCTGGAACCTCTTGACAGAAGGTCGCAGTGAGCAGTTCTTC.

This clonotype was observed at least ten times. The CDR3 coding sequence is TGTGCCAGCAGATTCGAGGGGACAGCCTTAATTCAGTACTTC. Its translation is CASRFEGTALIQYF. The rearrangement links TRBV6-2 or TRBV6-3 to TRBJ2-4; 7 positions agree with TRBD1. Losses at the gene ends were 6 bases for V and 10 bases for J; bases not matched to a gene: 12. CDR3 size: 14 residues. Germline V gene lookup returns CDR1 MNHEY and CDR2 SVGEGT.

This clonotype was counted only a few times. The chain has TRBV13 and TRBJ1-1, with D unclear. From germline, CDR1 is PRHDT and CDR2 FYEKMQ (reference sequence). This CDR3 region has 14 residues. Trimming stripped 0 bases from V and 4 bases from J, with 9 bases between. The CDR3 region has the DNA TGTGCCAGCAGCTTAGGGTCCGTATCCACTGAAGCTTTCTTT. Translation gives CASSLGSVSTEAFF.

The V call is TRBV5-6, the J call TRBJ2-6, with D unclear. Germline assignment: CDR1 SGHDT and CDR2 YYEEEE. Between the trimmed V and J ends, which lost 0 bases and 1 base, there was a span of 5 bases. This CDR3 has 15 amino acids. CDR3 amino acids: CASSLEGSGANVLTF. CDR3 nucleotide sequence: TGTGCCAGCAGCTTGGAGGGTTCTGGGGCCAACGTCCTGACTTTC.